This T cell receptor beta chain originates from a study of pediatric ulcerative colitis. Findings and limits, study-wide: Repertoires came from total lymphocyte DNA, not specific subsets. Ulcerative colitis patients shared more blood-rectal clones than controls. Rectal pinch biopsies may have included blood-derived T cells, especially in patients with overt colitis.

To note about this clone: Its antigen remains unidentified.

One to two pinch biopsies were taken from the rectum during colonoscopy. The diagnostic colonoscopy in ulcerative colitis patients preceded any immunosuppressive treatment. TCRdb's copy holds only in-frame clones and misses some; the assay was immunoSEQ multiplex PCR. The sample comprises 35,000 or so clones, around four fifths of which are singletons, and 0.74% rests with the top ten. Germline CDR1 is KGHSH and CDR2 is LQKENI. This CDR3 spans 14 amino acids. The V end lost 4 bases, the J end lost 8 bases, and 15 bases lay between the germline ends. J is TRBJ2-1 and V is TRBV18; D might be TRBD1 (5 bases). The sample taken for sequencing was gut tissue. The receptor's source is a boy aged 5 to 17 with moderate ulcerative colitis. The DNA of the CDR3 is TGTGCCAGCTCACTTACACCGTTAGGGGATGAGCAGTTCTTC. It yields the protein CASSLTPLGDEQFF.